This TCR beta chain was recorded in a study of beta chain features in type 1 diabetes. Trimming pared 4 bases from V and 0 bases from J, leaving 13 bases between. CDR3 size: 15 residues. Germline CDR1 is MDHEN and CDR2 is SYDVKM. Study observations and caveats: The study found that naive, central memory and Treg TCRB repertoires appeared more similar in patients than in healthy donors. Type 1 diabetes patients showed a moderate but significant shortening of TCRB CDR3s in all four CD4+ subsets. Researchers caution that PCR might favor shorter templates, equally among patients and controls.

A note on this clone: The target antigen is unknown.

Expressed TCRB transcripts were sequenced, since all the RNA that had been isolated was reverse transcribed. The assay was immunoSEQ multiplex PCR, and TCRdb's table has in-frame clones only and misses some. The data contain 640,000 or so clones, about 14% of them seen just once; the ten biggest clones take up 0.035% to 0.045%. The origin of this receptor is a man between 18 and 35 years old with type 1 diabetes. The sequenced sample was naive CD4+ T cells from blood. The chain carries TRBV28 and TRBJ2-7; D gene unclear. The CDR3, as DNA: TGTGCCAGCAGTTCCCCCACACCCCGCTCCTACGAGCAGTACTTC. Protein: CASSSPTPRSYEQYF.